Below are 16 T cell receptor beta chains sequenced from a single sample in a study of blood T cell repertoires in COVID-19. Libraries were prepared by immunoSEQ multiplex PCR; TCRdb keeps only in-frame clonotypes and omits some of them. The sample carries a few hundred thousand clones, more than 75% recorded once. The sample taken for sequencing was PBMCs or T cells enriched from blood (not recorded which). The receptors stem from a woman aged 45-60 years who had been exposed to COVID-19.

This clone was picked up a small number of times. This chain joins TRBV27 and TRBJ1-6; TRBD1 is a possible D gene (6 bases). There are 16 residues in the CDR3. Germline V CDR1 and CDR2: MNHEY, SMNVEV (reference sequence). Trimming shortened V by 2 bases and J by 4 bases, and 12 bases separated the two germline ends. CDR3 coding DNA: TGTGCCAGCAGTTTACAGGGGCCCCATTATAATTCACCCCTCCACTTT. It translates to CASSLQGPHYNSPLHF.

As regards this clone: The same CDR3 arises from other DNA sequences in this sample as well. The CDR3 region is CSVKDRVAEKLFF. CDR3 in DNA: TGCAGCGTTAAGGACAGGGTAGCTGAAAAACTGTTTTTT. The V call is TRBV29-1, the J call TRBJ1-4; 8 bases fit TRBD1. Per germline, CDR1 SQVTM and CDR2 ANQGSEA. The CDR3 spans 13 residues. Trimming cost V 5 bases and J 7 bases; bases outside gene matches: 6. Full variable domain (outside the CDR3, taken from reference TRBV29-1 and TRBJ1-4): SAVISQKPSRDICQRGTSLTIQCQVDSQVTMMFWYRQQPGQSLTLIATANQGSEATYESGFVIDKFPISRPNLTFSTLTVSNMSPEDSSIYLCSVKDRVAEKLFFGSGTQLSVL.

This rearrangement joins TRBV21-1 to TRBJ1-4; the table assigns TRBD1, which was not confirmed against the DNA. TRBV21-1 is deemed a pseudogene. CDR3 size: 18 residues. CDR3 bases: TGTGCCAGCAGCGTCCGGGACAGGGGGCAGGCAACTAATGAAAAACTGTTTTTT. Residues: CASSVRDRGQATNEKLFF.

The chain couples TRBV5-6 to TRBJ1-5; TRBD1 matches 11 bases. There are 17 residues in the CDR3. V shed 0 bases, J shed 2 bases, and the junction held 4 bases outside the gene matches. Germline CDR1 is SGHDT and CDR2 is YYEEEE. CDR3 residues: CASSLAGTGGRNQPQHF. CDR3 nucleotide sequence: TGTGCCAGCAGCTTGGCCGGGACAGGGGGGCGCAATCAGCCCCAGCATTTT.

V and J are TRBV7-8 and TRBJ1-1; 7 nucleotides agree with TRBD1. V trimming: 3 bases; J trimming: 0 bases; junction bases outside the gene matches: 1. The CDR3 is 14 residues long. Germline assignment: CDR1 SGHVS and CDR2 FQNEAQ. The CDR3 is CASSLGTVNTEAFF. CDR3 sequence (DNA): TGTGCCAGCAGCTTGGGGACAGTGAACACTGAAGCTTTCTTT.

The CDR3 protein is CASRRQGATNTEAFF. As DNA, the CDR3 is TGTGCCAGCAGGCGACAGGGGGCGACGAACACTGAAGCTTTCTTT. The gene calls are TRBV27 and TRBJ1-1; 10 nucleotides match TRBD1. J lost 1 base, V lost 6 bases, and 5 bases had no gene match. The CDR3 has 15 amino acids. The germline gives CDR1 MNHEY, CDR2 SMNVEV (reference sequence).

The chain employs TRBV19 and TRBJ1-6; D is ambiguous. Germline V gives CDR1 LNHDA, CDR2 SQIVND (reference sequence). V lost 6 bases and J lost 3, with 12 bases in between. CDR3 length: 15 residues. The CDR3 is CASSTEEGYNSPLHF. The CDR3, as DNA: TGTGCCAGTAGCACGGAGGAGGGCTATAATTCACCCCTCCACTTT. The entire variable domain, with the rest obtained from reference TRBV19 and TRBJ1-6, is as follows: DGGITQSPKYLFRKEGQNVTLSCEQNLNHDAMYWYRQDPGQGLRLIYYSQIVNDFQKGDIAEGYSVSREKKESFPLTVTSAQKNPTAFYLCASSTEEGYNSPLHFGNGTRLTVT.

The chain recombines TRBV7-2 with TRBJ1-1; D is unresolved. The V gene's germline CDR1 is SGHTA and CDR2 FQGNSA. The CDR3 runs to 14 residues. Deletions cut 2 bases from V and 3 bases from J, with 10 bases between. For the CDR3, the DNA is TGTGCCAGCAGCTTAAAAGATAGTGACACTGAAGCTTTCTTT. This gives the protein CASSLKDSDTEAFF.

The chain uses TRBV6-5 and TRBJ1-2, with 7 bases identical to TRBD1. The ends lost 6 bases at V and 4 bases at J; junction bases unmatched: 8. Germline CDR1 MNHEY, CDR2 SVGAGI. CDR3 length equals 14 residues. The CDR3 spells CASRGDRSLYGYTF. CDR3 DNA: TGTGCCAGCAGGGGGGACAGATCCCTCTATGGCTACACCTTC.

Only a few counts were recorded for this clone. The genes are TRBV28 and TRBJ1-1, with 7 bases identical to TRBD1. Looked up from germline, CDR1 is MDHEN and CDR2 is SYDVKM. J gave up 8 bases and V 5 bases, and 11 bases lay outside the gene matches. The CDR3 is made up of 14 amino acids. For the CDR3, the DNA is TGTGCCAGCAGTCCCCCGGGACAGCCCCGGGAAGCTTTCTTT. Its translation: CASSPPGQPREAFF.

The V gene is TRBV24-1, the J gene TRBJ1-3; D remains unclear. CDR1 and CDR2 (germline): KGHDR, SFDVKD. V lost 10 bases, J lost 4 bases, and 10 bases lay in between. The CDR3 covers 12 residues. CDR3 sequence (DNA): TGTGCCACTACCGGTTCGGGAAACACCATATATTTT. Its protein is CATTGSGNTIYF.

The chain is built from TRBV11-2 and TRBJ2-2, with TRBD2 identical over 7 bases. Germline assignment: CDR1 SGHAT and CDR2 FQNNGV. Unmatched junction bases numbered 8, after V lost 6 bases and J lost 4 bases. The CDR3 is made up of 15 amino acids. CDR3 bases: TGTGCCAGCAGGCTGAGCGGGACCTTCACCGGGGAGCTGTTTTTT. Its translation is CASRLSGTFTGELFF.

The chain recombines TRBV2 with TRBJ2-2; maybe TRBD1 (6 bases). The V and J ends lost 1 base and 2 bases respectively, with 11 bases between them. Germline CDR1 and CDR2: SNHLY and FYNNEI. The CDR3 has 16 residues. The CDR3 bases are TGTGCCAGCAGTGAAGGCAGGGGCCCTAACACCGGGGAGCTGTTTTTT. This translates into CASSEGRGPNTGELFF.

The V and J genes are TRBV4-2 and TRBJ1-1; weak D call: TRBD1 (6 bases). Germline V gene sequence: CDR1 LGHNA, CDR2 YNFKEQ. V shed 5 bases and J shed 3 bases, with 16 bases lying between them. This CDR3 contains 15 residues. The CDR3 sequence is CASSGYRVGYTEAFF. In DNA form, the CDR3 reads TGTGCCAGCAGCGGCTACAGGGTCGGGTACACTGAAGCTTTCTTT.

This chain joins TRBV6-5 and TRBJ1-5, with TRBD1 as a possible D gene (6 bases). Germline CDR1 and CDR2: MNHEY and SVGAGI. Trimming cost V 0 bases and J 4 bases, with 10 bases left between them. The CDR3 is made up of 15 amino acids. The CDR3 reads CASSYSGQGNQPQHF. The CDR3 DNA is TGTGCCAGCAGTTACTCAGGGCAGGGGAATCAGCCCCAGCATTTT.

To note about this clone: The junction does not match germline at one end; this may be a read error. CDR3: CASSWPQGRSNAGELFF. CDR3 nucleotides: TGTGCCAGCAGTTGGCCTCAGGGTCGCTCGAACGCCGGGGAGCTGTTTTTT. V and J are TRBV7-2 and TRBJ2-2; maybe TRBD1 (5 bases). Germline lookup yields CDR1 SGHTA and CDR2 FQGNSA. The CDR3 is made up of 17 amino acids.